This T cell receptor (beta chain) was documented in a study of blood T cells in healthy people across ages. With 6 bases removed from V and 0 bases from J, the gap between germline ends came to 10 bases. CDR3 length: 13 residues. CDR1 DFQATT and CDR2 SNEGSKA come from the germline V gene (reference sequence). A second PCR, run for roughly 6 to 11 cycles, used a sample-barcoded 5' primer plus a J-beta primer mix. TCRdb ran MiXCR on the 5' RACE reads and lists one entry per CDR3 protein. The sample yields hundreds of thousands of distinct CDR3 sequences, more than 45% seen once. Overall study findings and caveats: A roughly linear fall in TCR beta diversity per million T cells was seen with increasing age. With unsorted PBMCs, a conclusive comparison of naive versus antigen-experienced cells was not possible.

Notes on this clonotype: Its antigen is undetermined.

Sequencing was carried out using blood. The V call is TRBV20-1, the J call TRBJ2-3; D is unclear. This clonotype was sampled from a man between 25 and 39 years old in good health. This chain's CDR3 is CSALTQSTDTQYF. The CDR3 region has the DNA TGCAGTGCCCTGACCCAAAGCACAGATACGCAGTATTTT.